Given below is one T cell receptor (beta chain) in context. Its antigen is unidentified. The data originate from a study of Graves' ophthalmopathy and Graves' hyperthyroidism. This CDR3 region has 13 residues. V lost 8 bases and J lost 5, with 15 bases in between. CDR1 and CDR2 (germline): MNHNS, SASEGT. RNA served as the template for amplifying TCR beta CDR3 regions. In the first round, RT-PCR was carried out with HTBI primers, and a multiplex PCR formed the second round. TCRdb processed the multiplex PCR reads anew with MiXCR; each CDR3 protein has one entry. The data contain about 180,000 distinct CDR3 sequences, over 35% of them singletons. Study-wide points: The model reached approximately 70% sensitivity and roughly 72% specificity for predicting ophthalmopathy progression.

Ophthalmopathic donors had moderate-to-severe activity, CAS ≥3 and NOSPECS ≥4, with disease that had lasted under 3 months. Uncontrolled infections, other autoimmune diseases, pregnancy or lactation barred patients from enrollment. PBMCs originated in roughly 10 ml of fresh peripheral blood. The sequence was obtained from a woman in her thirties or forties with Graves' ophthalmopathy. The rearrangement links TRBV6-1 to TRBJ2-5; D remains ambiguous. Sequences were obtained from peripheral blood. The CDR3 loop reads CASAVGMGETQYF. CDR3 coding DNA: TGTGCCAGCGCGGTGGGTATGGGGGAGACCCAGTACTTC.